This paragraph covers one T cell receptor (beta chain) sequence. Its antigen remains unidentified. This sample was taken from a study of blood T cells in healthy people across ages. Study conclusions and caveats: Bulk PBMC profiling left naive and antigen-experienced comparisons inconclusive. A strong correlation was found between TCR beta diversity and the percentage of naive T cells.

A sample-barcoded 5' primer and a J-beta primer mix were used in a second PCR of roughly 7 to 11 cycles. TCRdb used MiXCR to reprocess the 5' RACE reads, holding one entry per CDR3 protein. The sample includes roughly 500,000 distinct CDR3 sequences, approximately 27% of them seen just once. CDR3 size: 14 residues. CDR1 is SGHTA and CDR2 is FQGNSA in the germline V gene. V gave up 8 bases and J gave up 0 bases, with 10 bases separating them. This TCR was recovered from a woman in her 70s in good health. The chain carries TRBV7-2 and TRBJ1-4; D is uncertain. The sample comprised blood. CDR3 protein: CASQPGPTNEKLFF. In DNA form, the CDR3 reads TGTGCCAGCCAACCGGGCCCAACTAATGAAAAACTGTTTTTT.